This T cell receptor beta chain was recovered during a study of blood T cell repertoires in COVID-19. Study summary: Acute and convalescent COVID-19 samples came from the United States, Italy and Spain.

The V gene's germline CDR1 is GTSNPN and CDR2 SVGIG (reference sequence). V lost 7 bases and J lost 4, with 16 bases in between. The CDR3 loop spans 13 amino acids. Under the authors' procedure: Estimated nucleated cell counts came from reference gene primer amplification. The assay was immunoSEQ multiplex PCR, and TCRdb's table has in-frame clones only and misses some. From that table come the V and J calls and clone size; the DNA was used to work out D and trimming. Of under 70,000 clones listed, around 70% are singletons. The chain links TRBV30 to TRBJ1-2; a possible D gene is TRBD1 (6 bases). Material for sequencing was peripheral blood. The TCR originated in a woman in her sixties or seventies with acute or convalescent COVID-19. The CDR3 region is CAFLRGGSYGYTF. The CDR3 DNA follows: TGTGCCTTCCTCAGGGGTGGTAGCTATGGCTACACCTTC.